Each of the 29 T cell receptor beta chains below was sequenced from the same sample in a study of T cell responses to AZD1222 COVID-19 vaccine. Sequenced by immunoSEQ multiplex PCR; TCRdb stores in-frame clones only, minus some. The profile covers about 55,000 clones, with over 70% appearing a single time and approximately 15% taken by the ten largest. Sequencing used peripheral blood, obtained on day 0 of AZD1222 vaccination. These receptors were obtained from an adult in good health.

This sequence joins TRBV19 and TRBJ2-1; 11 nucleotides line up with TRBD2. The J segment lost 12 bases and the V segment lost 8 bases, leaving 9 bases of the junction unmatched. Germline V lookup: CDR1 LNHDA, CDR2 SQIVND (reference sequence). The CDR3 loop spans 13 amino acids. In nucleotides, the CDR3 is TGTGCCAGTGCGACTAGCGGGATCGGAAGGCAGTTCTTC. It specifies CASATSGIGRQFF.

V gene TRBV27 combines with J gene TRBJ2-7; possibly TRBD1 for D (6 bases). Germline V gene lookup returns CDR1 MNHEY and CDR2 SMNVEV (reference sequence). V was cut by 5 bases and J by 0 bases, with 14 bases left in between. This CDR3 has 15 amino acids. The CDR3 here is CASSLQMDSSYEQYF. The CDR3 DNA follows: TGTGCCAGCAGTCTACAAATGGACAGCTCCTACGAGCAGTACTTC.

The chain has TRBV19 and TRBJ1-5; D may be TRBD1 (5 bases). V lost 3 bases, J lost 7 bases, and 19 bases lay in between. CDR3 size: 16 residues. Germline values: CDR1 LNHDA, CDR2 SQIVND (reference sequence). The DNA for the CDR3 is TGTGCCAGTAGTATTCACTTGACCGCGGGGGAGCAGCCCCAGCATTTT. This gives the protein CASSIHLTAGEQPQHF. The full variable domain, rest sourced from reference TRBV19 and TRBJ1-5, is DGGITQSPKYLFRKEGQNVTLSCEQNLNHDAMYWYRQDPGQGLRLIYYSQIVNDFQKGDIAEGYSVSREKKESFPLTVTSAQKNPTAFYLCASSIHLTAGEQPQHFGDGTRLSIL.

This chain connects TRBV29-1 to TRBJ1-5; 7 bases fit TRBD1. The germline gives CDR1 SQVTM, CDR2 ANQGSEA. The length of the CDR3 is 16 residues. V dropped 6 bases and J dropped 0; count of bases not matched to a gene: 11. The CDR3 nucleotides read TGCAGCGTCGTTATCCGGGACAGCTATAGCAATCAGCCCCAGCATTTT. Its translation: CSVVIRDSYSNQPQHF.

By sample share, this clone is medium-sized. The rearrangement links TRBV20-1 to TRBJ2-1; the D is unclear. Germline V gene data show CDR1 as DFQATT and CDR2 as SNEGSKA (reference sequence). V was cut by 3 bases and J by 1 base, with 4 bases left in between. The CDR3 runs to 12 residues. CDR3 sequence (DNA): TGCAGTGCTAGTCGATCCTACAATGAGCAGTTCTTC. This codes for CSASRSYNEQFF.

CDR3 sequence (DNA): TGTGCCAGCAGCTTGGCCGGGACAGGGGCTGGCTACACCTTC. Its protein product is CASSLAGTGAGYTF. The chain has TRBV5-4 and TRBJ1-2; 10 positions match TRBD1. V shed 0 bases and J 7 bases; nucleotides not matched to a gene: 3. CDR3 size: 14 residues. From germline, CDR1 is SGHNT and CDR2 YYREEE (reference sequence).

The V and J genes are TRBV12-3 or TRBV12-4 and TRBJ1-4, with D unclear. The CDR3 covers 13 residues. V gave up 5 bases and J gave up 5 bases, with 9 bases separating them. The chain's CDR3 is CASSRAQNEKLFF. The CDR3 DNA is TGTGCCAGCAGTAGGGCCCAAAATGAAAAACTGTTTTTT.

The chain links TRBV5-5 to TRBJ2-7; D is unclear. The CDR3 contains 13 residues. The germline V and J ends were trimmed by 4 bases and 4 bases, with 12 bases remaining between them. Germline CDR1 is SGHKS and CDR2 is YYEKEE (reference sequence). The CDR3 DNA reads TGTGCCAGCAGCCCTGAATCCCTGTACGAGCAGTACTTC. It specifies CASSPESLYEQYF.

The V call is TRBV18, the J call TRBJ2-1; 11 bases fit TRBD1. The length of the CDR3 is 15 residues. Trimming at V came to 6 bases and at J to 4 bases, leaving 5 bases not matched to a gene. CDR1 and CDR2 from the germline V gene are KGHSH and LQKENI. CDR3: CASSWTGGSYNEQFF. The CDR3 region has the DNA TGTGCCAGCTCCTGGACAGGGGGCAGTTACAATGAGCAGTTCTTC.

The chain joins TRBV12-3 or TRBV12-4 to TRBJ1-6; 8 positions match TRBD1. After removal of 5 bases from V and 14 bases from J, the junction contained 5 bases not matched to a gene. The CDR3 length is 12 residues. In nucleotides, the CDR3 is TGTGCCAGCAGTCGACAGGGGCAAGCCCTCCACTTT. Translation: CASSRQGQALHF.

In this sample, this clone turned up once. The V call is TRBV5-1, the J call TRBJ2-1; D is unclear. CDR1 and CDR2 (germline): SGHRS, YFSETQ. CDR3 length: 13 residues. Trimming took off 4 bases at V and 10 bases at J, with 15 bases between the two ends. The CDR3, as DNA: TGCGCCAGCAGCCCCCCATCCCCCAGGGAGCAGTTCTTC. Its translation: CASSPPSPREQFF.

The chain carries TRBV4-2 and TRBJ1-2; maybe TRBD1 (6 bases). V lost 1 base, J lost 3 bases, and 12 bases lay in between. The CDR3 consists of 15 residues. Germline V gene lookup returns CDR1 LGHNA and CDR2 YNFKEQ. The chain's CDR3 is CASSQGSTGDYGYTF. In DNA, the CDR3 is TGTGCCAGCAGCCAAGGTTCGACAGGAGACTATGGCTACACCTTC.

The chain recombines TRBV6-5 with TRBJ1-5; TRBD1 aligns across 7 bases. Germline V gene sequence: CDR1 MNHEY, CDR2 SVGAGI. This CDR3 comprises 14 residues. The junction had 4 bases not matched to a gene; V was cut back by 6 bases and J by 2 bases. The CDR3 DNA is TGTGCCAGCAGCCTGCAGGGGGGCAATCAGCCCCAGCATTTT. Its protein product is CASSLQGGNQPQHF.

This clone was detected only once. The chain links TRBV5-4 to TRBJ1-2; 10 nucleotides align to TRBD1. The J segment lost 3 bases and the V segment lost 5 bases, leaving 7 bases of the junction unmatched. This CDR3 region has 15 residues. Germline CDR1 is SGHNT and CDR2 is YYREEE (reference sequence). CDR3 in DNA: TGTGCCAGCAGGTCCGGGACAGGGGAATACTATGGCTACACCTTC. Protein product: CASRSGTGEYYGYTF.

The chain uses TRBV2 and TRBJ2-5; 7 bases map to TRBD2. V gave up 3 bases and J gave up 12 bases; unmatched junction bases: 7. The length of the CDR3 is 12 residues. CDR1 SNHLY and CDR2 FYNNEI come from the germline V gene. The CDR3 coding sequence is TGTGCCAGCAGTGAGAGGACTAGGCAGAAGTACTTC. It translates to CASSERTRQKYF.

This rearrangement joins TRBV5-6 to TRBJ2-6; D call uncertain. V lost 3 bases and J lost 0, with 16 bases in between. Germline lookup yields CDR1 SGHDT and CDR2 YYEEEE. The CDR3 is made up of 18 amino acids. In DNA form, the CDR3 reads TGTGCCAGCAGCTCCCGGTTGGCGGAAAGCTCTGGGGCCAACGTCCTGACTTTC. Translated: CASSSRLAESSGANVLTF.

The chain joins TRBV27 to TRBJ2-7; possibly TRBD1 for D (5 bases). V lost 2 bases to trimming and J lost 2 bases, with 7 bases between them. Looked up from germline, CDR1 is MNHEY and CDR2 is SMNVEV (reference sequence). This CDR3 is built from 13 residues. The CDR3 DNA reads TGTGCCAGCAGTTTAGCAGGGACCTACGAGCAGTACTTC. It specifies CASSLAGTYEQYF.

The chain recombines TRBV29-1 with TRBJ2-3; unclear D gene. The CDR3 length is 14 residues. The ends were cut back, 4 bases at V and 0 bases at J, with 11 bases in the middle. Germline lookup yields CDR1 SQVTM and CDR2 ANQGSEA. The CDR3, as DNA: TGCAGCGTTGTCCCAGAACTAAGCACAGATACGCAGTATTTT. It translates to CSVVPELSTDTQYF.

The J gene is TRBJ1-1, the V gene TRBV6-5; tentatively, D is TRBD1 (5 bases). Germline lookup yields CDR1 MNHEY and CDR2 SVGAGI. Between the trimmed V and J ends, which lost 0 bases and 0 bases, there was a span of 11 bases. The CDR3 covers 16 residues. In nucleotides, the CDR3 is TGTGCCAGCAGTTACTCCTCCGGGACTTTGAACACTGAAGCTTTCTTT. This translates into CASSYSSGTLNTEAFF.

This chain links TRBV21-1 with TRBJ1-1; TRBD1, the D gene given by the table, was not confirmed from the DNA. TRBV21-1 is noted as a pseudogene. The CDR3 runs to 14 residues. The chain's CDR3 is CASSIPTLNTEAFF. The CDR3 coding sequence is TGTGCCAGCAGCATCCCGACATTGAACACTGAAGCTTTCTTT.

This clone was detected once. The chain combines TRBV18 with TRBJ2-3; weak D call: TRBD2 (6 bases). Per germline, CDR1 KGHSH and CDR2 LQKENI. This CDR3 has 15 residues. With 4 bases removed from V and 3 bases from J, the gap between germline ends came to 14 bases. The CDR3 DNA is TGTGCCAGCTCACAACTCCGGGACTTTACAGATACGCAGTATTTT. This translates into CASSQLRDFTDTQYF.

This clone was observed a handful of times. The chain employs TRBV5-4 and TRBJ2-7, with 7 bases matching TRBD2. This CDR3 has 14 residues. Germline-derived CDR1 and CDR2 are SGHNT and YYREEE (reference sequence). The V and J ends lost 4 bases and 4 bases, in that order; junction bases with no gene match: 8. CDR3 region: CASSESGIFYEQYF. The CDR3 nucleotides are TGTGCCAGCAGCGAGAGCGGGATCTTTTACGAGCAGTACTTC. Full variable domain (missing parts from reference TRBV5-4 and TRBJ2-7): ETGVTQSPTHLIKTRGQQVTLRCSSQSGHNTVSWYQQALGQGPQFIFQYYREEENGRGNFPPRFSGLQFPNYSSELNVNALELDDSALYLCASSESGIFYEQYFGPGTRLTVT.

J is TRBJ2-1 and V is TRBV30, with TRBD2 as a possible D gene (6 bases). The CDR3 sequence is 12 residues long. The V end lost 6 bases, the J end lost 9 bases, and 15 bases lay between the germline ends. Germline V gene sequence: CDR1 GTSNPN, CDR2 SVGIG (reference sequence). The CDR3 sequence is CACDTSGAEQFF. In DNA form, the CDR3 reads TGTGCCTGCGATACATCGGGAGCTGAGCAGTTCTTC.

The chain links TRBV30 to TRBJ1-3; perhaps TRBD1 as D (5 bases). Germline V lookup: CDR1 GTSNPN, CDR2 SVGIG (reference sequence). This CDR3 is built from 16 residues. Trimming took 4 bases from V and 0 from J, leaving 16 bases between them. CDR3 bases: TGTGCCTGGACACATTACCGGGGGAGCTCTGGAAACACCATATATTTT. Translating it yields CAWTHYRGSSGNTIYF. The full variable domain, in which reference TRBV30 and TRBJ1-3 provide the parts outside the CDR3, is SQTIHQWPATLVQPVGSPLSLECTVEGTSNPNLYWYRQAAGRGLQLLFYSVGIGQISSEVPQNLSASRPQDRQFILSSKKLLLSDSGFYLCAWTHYRGSSGNTIYFGEGSWLTVV.

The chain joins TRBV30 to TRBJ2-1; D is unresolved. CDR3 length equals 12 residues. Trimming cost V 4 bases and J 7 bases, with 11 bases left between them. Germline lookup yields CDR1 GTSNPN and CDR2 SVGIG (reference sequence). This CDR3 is CAWTPGENEQFF. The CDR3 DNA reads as TGTGCCTGGACGCCTGGTGAAAATGAGCAGTTCTTC.

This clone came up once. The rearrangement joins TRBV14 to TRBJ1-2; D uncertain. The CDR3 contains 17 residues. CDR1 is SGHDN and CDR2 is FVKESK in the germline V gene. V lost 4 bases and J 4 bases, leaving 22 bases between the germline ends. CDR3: CASSRLSVGLEGYGYTF. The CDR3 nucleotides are TGTGCCAGCAGCCGCCTGTCGGTCGGCTTGGAGGGCTATGGCTACACCTTC.

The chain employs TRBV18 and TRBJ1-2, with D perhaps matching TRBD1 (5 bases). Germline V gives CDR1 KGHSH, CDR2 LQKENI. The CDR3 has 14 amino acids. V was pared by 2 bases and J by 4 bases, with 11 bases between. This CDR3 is CASSPSTESYGYTF. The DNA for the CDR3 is TGTGCCAGCTCACCATCGACAGAGAGCTATGGCTACACCTTC.

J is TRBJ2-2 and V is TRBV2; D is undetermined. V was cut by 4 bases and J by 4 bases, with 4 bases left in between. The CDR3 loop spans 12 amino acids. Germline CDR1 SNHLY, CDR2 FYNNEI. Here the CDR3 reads CASSVATGELFF. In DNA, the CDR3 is TGTGCCAGCAGTGTTGCCACCGGGGAGCTGTTTTTT.

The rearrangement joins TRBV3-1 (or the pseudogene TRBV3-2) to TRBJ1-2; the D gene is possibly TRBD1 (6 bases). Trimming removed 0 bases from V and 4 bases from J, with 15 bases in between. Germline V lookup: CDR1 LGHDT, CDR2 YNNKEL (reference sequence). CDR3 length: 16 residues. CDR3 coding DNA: TGTGCCAGCAGCCAAGATCAGGGACACCCTAGCTATGGCTACACCTTC. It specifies CASSQDQGHPSYGYTF.